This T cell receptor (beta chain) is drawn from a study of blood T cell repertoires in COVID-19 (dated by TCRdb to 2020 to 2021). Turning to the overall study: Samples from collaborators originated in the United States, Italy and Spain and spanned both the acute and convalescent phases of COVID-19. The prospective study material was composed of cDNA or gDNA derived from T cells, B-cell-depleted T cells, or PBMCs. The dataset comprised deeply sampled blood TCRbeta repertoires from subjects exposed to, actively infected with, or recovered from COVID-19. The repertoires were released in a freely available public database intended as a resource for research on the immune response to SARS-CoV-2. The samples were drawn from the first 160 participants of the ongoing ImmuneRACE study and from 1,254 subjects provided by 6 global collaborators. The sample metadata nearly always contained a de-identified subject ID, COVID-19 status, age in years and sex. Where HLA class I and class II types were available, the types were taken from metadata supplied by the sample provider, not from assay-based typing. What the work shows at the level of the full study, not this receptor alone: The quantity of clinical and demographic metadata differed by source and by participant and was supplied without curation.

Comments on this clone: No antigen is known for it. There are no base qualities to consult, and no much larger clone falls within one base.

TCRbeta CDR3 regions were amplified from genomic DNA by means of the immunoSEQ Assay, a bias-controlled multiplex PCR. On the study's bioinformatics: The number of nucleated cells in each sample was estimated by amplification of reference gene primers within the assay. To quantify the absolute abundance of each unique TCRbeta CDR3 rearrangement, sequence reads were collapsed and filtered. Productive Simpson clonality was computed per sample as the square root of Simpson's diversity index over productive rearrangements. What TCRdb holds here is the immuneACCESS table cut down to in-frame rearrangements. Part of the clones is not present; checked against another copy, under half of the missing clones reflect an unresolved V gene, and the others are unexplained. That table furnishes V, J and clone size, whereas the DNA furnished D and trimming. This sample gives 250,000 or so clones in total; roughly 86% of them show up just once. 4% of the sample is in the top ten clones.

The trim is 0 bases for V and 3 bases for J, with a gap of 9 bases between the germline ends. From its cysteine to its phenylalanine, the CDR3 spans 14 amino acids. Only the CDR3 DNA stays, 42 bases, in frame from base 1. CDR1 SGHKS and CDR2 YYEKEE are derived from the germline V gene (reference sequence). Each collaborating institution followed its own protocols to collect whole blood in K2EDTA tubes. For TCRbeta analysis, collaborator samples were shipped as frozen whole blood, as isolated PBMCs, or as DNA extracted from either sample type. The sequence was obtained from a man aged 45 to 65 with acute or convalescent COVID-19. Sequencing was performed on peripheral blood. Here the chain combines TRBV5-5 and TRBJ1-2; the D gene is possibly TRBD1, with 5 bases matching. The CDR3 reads CASSLAQGDYGYTF. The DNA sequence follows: TGTGCCAGCAGCTTGGCCCAGGGTGACTATGGCTACACCTTC.